The T cell receptor beta chain described here comes from a study of PD-1 blockade in classical Hodgkin lymphoma. Overall study findings and caveats: Reported findings placed baseline TCR diversity lower in newly diagnosed patients (compared with healthy donors). Lower baseline TCR diversity marked trial partial responders and progressors.

This table comes from immunoSEQ multiplex PCR, and its TCRdb copy is limited to in-frame clones, with some not included. The sample contains more than 15,000 clones, over 70% of which appear only once. A remark on this clone: Antigen unknown.

With 0 bases clipped from V and 3 bases from J, the junction kept 14 bases outside the gene matches. Germline CDR1 and CDR2: MGHRA and YSYEKL. The CDR3 runs to 19 residues. Time point noted: cycle 4 day 1 (C4D1), after 6 weeks of nivolumab. No patient escaped relapse after autologous stem cell transplantation, and brentuximab vedotin exposure varied. Investigators isolated CD4+ T cells from thawed PBMCs through magnetic negative selection. The input for sequencing was CD4+ T cells from blood, taken before the fourth cycle of nivolumab. This TCR was recovered from a human donor with classical Hodgkin lymphoma. The rearrangement uses TRBV4-1 and TRBJ2-1; the match to TRBD1 covers 7 bases. The CDR3 nucleotides are TGCGCCAGCAGCCAAGATAAGGACAGGCCCACCGGAAACTACAATGAGCAGTTCTTC. This encodes CASSQDKDRPTGNYNEQFF.